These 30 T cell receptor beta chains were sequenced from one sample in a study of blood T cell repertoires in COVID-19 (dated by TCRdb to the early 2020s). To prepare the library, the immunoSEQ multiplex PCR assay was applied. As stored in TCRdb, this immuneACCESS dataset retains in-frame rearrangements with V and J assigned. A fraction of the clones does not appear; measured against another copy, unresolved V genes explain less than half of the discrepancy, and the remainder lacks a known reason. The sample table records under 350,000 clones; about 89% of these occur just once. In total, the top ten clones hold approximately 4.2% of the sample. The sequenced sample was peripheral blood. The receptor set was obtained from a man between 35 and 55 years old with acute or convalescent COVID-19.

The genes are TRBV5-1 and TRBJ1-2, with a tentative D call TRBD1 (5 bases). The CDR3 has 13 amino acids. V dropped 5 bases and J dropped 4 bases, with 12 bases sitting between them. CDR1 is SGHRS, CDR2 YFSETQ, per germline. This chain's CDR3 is CASSLQEGYGYTF. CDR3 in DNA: TGCGCCAGCAGTTTACAGGAGGGCTATGGCTACACCTTC.

In DNA form, the CDR3 reads TGTGCCAGCAGTTTGTTAGCAGGGGGCGGTGGCTACACCTTC. It is translated as CASSLLAGGGGYTF. This chain uses TRBV28 with TRBJ1-2, with TRBD1 matching over 8 bases. This CDR3 is built from 14 residues. Germline CDR1 and CDR2: MDHEN and SYDVKM. The J segment lost 7 bases and the V segment lost 3 bases, leaving 7 bases of the junction unmatched.

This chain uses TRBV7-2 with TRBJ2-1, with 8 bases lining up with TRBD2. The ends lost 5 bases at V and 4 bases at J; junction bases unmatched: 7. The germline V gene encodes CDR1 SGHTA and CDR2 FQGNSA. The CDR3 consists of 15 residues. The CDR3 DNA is TGTGCCAGCAGCCACAAGCGGGGGTATTACAATGAGCAGTTCTTC. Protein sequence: CASSHKRGYYNEQFF. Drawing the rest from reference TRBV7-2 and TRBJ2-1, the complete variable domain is GAGVSQSPSNKVTEKGKDVELRCDPISGHTALYWYRQSLGQGLEFLIYFQGNSAPDKSGLPSDRFSAERTGGSVSTLTIQRTQQEDSAVYLCASSHKRGYYNEQFFGPGTRLTVL.

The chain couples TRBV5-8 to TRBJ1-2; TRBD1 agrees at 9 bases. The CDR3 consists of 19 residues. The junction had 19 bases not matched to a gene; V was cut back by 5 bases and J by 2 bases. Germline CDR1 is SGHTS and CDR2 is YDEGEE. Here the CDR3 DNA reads TGTGCCAGCAGTTTACCTCTGGGGTCCGGGACAGGGCCCAACTATGGCTACACCTTC. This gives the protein CASSLPLGSGTGPNYGYTF.

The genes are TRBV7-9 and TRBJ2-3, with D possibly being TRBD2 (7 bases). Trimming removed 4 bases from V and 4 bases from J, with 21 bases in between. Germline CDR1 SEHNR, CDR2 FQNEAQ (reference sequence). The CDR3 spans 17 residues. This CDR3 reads CASSSPTRGASADTQYF. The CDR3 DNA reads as TGTGCCAGCAGCTCCCCGACCCGGGGGGCCAGCGCAGATACGCAGTATTTT. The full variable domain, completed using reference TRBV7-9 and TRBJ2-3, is DTGVSQNPRHKITKRGQNVTFRCDPISEHNRLYWYRQTLGQGPEFLTYFQNEAQLEKSRLLSDRFSAERPKGSFSTLEIQRTEQGDSAMYLCASSSPTRGASADTQYFGPGTRLTVL.

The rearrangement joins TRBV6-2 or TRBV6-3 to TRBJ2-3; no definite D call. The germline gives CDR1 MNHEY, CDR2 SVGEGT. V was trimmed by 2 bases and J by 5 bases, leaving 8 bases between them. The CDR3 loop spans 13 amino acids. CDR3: CASSYRGRDTQYF. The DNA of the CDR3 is TGTGCCAGCAGTTACAGAGGAAGAGATACGCAGTATTTT.

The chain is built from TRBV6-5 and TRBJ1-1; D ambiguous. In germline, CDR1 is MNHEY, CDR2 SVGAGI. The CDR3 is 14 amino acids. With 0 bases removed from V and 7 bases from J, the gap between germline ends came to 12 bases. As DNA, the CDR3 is TGTGCCAGCAGTTACTCGGTCCCGCTCGGTGAAGCTTTCTTT. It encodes CASSYSVPLGEAFF.

The CDR3 DNA reads TGTGCCAGCAGCCCGATGGCGGGGGAAAGAAGAGATGGCTACACCTTC. Protein product: CASSPMAGERRDGYTF. The chain has TRBV7-6 and TRBJ1-2, with D possibly TRBD1 on 5 matching bases. Trimming stripped 5 bases from V and 6 bases from J, with 22 bases between. This CDR3 contains 16 residues. Germline CDR1 and CDR2: SGHVS and FNYEAQ. Drawing the rest from reference TRBV7-6 and TRBJ1-2, the complete variable domain is GAGVSQSPRYKVTKRGQDVALRCDPISGHVSLYWYRQALGQGPEFLTYFNYEAQQDKSGLPNDRFSAERPEGSISTLTIQRTEQRDSAMYRCASSPMAGERRDGYTFGSGTRLTVV.

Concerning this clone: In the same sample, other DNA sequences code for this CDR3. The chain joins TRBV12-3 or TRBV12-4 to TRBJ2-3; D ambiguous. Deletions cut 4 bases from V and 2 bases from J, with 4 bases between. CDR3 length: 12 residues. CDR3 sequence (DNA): TGTGCCAGCAGTTATTACACAGATACGCAGTATTTT. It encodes CASSYYTDTQYF.

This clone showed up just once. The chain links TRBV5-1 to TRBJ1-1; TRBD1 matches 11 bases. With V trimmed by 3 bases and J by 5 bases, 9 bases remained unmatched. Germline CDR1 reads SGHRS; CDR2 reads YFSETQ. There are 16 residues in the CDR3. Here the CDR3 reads CASSSGTGGRGTEAFF. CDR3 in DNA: TGCGCCAGCAGCTCCGGGACAGGGGGTCGGGGAACTGAAGCTTTCTTT.

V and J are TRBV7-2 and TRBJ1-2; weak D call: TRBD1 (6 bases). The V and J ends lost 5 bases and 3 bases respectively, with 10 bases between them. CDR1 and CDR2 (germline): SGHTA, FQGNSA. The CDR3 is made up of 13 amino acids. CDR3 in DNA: TGTGCCAGCAGCGACCAGGGGTACTATGGCTACACCTTC. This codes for CASSDQGYYGYTF.

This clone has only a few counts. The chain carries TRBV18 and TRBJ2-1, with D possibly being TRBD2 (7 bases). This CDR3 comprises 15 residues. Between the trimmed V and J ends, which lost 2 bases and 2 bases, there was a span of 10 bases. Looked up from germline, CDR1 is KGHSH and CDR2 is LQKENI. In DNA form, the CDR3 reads TGTGCCAGCTCACCAGACGGGGGGCCCTACAATGAGCAGTTCTTC. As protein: CASSPDGGPYNEQFF. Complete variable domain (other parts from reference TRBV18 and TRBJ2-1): NAGVMQNPRHLVRRRGQEARLRCSPMKGHSHVYWYRQLPEEGLKFMVYLQKENIIDESGMPKERFSAEFPKEGPSILRIQQVVRGDSAAYFCASSPDGGPYNEQFFGPGTRLTVL.

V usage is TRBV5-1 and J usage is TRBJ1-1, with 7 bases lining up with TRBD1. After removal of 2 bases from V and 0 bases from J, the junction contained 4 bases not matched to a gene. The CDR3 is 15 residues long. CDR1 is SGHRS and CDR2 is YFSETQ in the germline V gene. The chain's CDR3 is CASSLYGTVNTEAFF. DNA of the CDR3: TGCGCCAGCAGCTTATACGGGACAGTGAACACTGAAGCTTTCTTT.

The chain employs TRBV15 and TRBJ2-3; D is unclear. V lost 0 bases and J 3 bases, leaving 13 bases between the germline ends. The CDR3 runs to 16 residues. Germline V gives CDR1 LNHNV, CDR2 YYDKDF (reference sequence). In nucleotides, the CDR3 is TGTGCCACCAGCAGAGAAGTCGCGTTGAATACAGATACGCAGTATTTT. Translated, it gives CATSREVALNTDTQYF.

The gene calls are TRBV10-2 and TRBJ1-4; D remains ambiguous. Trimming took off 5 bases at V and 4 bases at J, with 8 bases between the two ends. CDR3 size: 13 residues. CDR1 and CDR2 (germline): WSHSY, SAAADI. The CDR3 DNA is TGCGCCAGCAGTTCACTACTTAATGAAAAACTGTTTTTT. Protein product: CASSSLLNEKLFF.

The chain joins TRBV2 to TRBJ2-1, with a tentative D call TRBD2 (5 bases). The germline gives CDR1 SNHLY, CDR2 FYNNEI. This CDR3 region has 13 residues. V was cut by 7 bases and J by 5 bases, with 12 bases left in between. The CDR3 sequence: CASTRGTNNEQFF. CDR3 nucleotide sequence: TGTGCCAGCACTCGGGGAACGAACAATGAGCAGTTCTTC.

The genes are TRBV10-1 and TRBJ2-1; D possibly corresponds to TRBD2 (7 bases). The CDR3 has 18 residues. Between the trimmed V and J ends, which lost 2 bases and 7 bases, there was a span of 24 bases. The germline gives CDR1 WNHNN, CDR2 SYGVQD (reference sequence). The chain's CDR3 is CASSESLRGGPGANEQFF. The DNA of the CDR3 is TGCGCCAGCAGTGAGAGTCTGAGGGGGGGGCCAGGTGCGAATGAGCAGTTCTTC.

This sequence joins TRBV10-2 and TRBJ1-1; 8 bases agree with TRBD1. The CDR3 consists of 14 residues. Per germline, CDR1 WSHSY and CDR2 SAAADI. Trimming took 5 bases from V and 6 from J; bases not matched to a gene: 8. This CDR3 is CASSPGQDGPEAFF. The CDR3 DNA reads TGCGCCAGCAGTCCGGGACAGGATGGCCCTGAAGCTTTCTTT.

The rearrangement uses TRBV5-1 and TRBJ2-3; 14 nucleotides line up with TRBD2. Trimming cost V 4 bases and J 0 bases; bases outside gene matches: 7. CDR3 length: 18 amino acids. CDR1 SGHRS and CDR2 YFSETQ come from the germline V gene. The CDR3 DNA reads TGCGCCAGCAGCCTGGGACTAGCGGGGGAGACTAGCACAGATACGCAGTATTTT. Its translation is CASSLGLAGETSTDTQYF.

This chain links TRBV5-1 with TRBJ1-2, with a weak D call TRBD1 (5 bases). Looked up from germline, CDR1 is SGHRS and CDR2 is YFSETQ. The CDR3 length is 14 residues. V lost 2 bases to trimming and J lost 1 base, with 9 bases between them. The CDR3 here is CASSLDRNNYGYTF. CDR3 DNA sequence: TGCGCCAGCAGCTTAGACAGAAATAACTATGGCTACACCTTC.

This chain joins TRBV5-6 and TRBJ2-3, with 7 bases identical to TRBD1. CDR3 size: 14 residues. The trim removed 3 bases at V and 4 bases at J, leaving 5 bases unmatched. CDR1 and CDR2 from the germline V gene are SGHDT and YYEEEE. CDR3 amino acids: CASSWGRGPDTQYF. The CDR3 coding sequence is TGTGCCAGCAGCTGGGGTAGGGGGCCAGATACGCAGTATTTT.

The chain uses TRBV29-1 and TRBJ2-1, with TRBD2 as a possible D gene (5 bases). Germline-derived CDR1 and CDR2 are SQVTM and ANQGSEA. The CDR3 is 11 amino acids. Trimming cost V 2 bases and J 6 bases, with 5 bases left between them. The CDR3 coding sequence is TGCAGCGTTGAACGGGGCAATGAGCAGTTCTTC. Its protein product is CSVERGNEQFF.

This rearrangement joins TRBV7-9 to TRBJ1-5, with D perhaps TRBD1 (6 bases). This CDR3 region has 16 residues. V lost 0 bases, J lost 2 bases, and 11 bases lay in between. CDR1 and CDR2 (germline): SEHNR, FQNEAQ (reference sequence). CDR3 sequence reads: CASSLARGKGNQPQHF. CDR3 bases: TGTGCCAGCAGCTTAGCCAGGGGAAAAGGCAATCAGCCCCAGCATTTT.

CDR3: CASRTDRTYGYTF. DNA for the CDR3: TGTGCCAGCAGAACCGACAGGACCTATGGCTACACCTTC. This sequence joins TRBV2 and TRBJ1-2; D is possibly TRBD1 (6 bases). The germline V and J ends were trimmed by 6 bases and 4 bases, with 12 bases remaining between them. CDR1 is SNHLY and CDR2 is FYNNEI in the germline V gene. The length of the CDR3 is 13 residues.

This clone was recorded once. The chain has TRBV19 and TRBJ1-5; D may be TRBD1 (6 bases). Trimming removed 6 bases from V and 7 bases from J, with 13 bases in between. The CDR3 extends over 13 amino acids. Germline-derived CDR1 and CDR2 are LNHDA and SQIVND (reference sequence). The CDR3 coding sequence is TGTGCCAGTAGCAGGGACATCGGCCAGCCCCAGCATTTT. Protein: CASSRDIGQPQHF. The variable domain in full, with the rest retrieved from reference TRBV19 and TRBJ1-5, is DGGITQSPKYLFRKEGQNVTLSCEQNLNHDAMYWYRQDPGQGLRLIYYSQIVNDFQKGDIAEGYSVSREKKESFPLTVTSAQKNPTAFYLCASSRDIGQPQHFGDGTRLSIL.

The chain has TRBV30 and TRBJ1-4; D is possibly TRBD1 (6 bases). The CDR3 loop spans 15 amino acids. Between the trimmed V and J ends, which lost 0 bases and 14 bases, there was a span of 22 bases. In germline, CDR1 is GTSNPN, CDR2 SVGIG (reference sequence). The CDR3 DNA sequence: TGTGCCTGGAGTGTTAGGGCCAAGGGGACAATAAAGCTGTTTTTT. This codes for CAWSVRAKGTIKLFF.

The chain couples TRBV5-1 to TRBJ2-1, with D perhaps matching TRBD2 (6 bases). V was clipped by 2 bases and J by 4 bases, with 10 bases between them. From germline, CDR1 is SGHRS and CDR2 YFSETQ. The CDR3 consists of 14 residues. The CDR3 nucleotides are TGCGCCAGCAGCTTTCCCCGGGAGTACAATGAGCAGTTCTTC. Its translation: CASSFPREYNEQFF.

Here the CDR3 reads CASSSQQISNTEAFF. The CDR3 nucleotides read TGTGCCAGCAGTAGCCAACAGATTTCGAACACTGAAGCTTTCTTT. The genes are TRBV2 and TRBJ1-1, with no clear D. The V end was cut by 5 bases, the J end by 1 base, with 14 bases between. CDR1 SNHLY and CDR2 FYNNEI come from the germline V gene. The CDR3 runs to 15 residues.

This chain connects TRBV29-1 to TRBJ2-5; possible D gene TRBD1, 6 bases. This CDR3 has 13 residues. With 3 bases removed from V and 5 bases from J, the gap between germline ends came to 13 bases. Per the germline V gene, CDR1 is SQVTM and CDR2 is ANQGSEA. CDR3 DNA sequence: TGCAGCGTTGATCCCAGGGGAACGGAGACCCAGTACTTC. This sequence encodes CSVDPRGTETQYF.

The CDR3, as DNA: TGTGCCACCAGCAGGGGACTGGGGGGCACAGATACGCAGTATTTT. Encoded protein: CATSRGLGGTDTQYF. This sequence joins TRBV15 and TRBJ2-3; tentatively, D is TRBD2 (6 bases). Deletions cut 3 bases from V and 1 base from J, with 11 bases between. The CDR3 contains 15 residues. Germline loops: CDR1 LNHNV, CDR2 YYDKDF (reference sequence).